Presented here are 9 T cell receptor beta chains from one specimen sequenced in a study of T cells in Graves' hyperthyroidism and ophthalmopathy. TCR beta CDR3 region amplification was performed from RNA transcripts. The HTBI primer set served for first-round RT-PCR of the TCR CDR3. Via MiXCR, TCRdb re-called the multiplex PCR reads, giving one row per CDR3 protein. The data show roughly 640,000 distinct CDR3 sequences, approximately 15% seen once. Sequencing was carried out using blood. The receptors were sampled from a woman in her thirties or forties with Graves' ophthalmopathy.

With regard to this clonotype: A much larger clonotype is one base distant, so this may be a read error. The rearrangement joins TRBV27 to TRBJ1-2; no firm D call. The CDR3 sequence is 13 residues long. V lost 5 bases and J 2 bases, leaving 9 bases between the germline ends. Germline V gene data show CDR1 as MNHEY and CDR2 as SMNVEV (reference sequence). This chain's CDR3 is CASSGEGNYGYTF. DNA for the CDR3: TGTGCCAGCAGTGGAGAGGGCAACTATGGCTACACCTTC.

The chain is built from TRBV20-1 and TRBJ2-1; 8 nucleotides match TRBD2. Losses at the gene ends were 5 bases for V and 0 bases for J; bases not matched to a gene: 9. Germline CDR1 and CDR2: DFQATT and SNEGSKA (reference sequence). This CDR3 has 16 amino acids. In DNA, the CDR3 is TGCAGTGCTCCGCCTACTAGCGGCAGCTCCTACAATGAGCAGTTCTTC. This encodes CSAPPTSGSSYNEQFF.

This clonotype was seen more than once but under ten times. The chain links TRBV14 to TRBJ2-1, with D perhaps TRBD2 (5 bases). The CDR3 is made up of 15 amino acids. V was pared by 5 bases and J by 0 bases, with 11 bases between. CDR1 and CDR2 from the germline V gene are SGHDN and FVKESK. CDR3 sequence (DNA): TGTGCCAGCAGCAAGAGGGAGAGCTCCTACAATGAGCAGTTCTTC. Translation gives CASSKRESSYNEQFF.

The chain recombines TRBV7-8 with TRBJ1-3, with 7 nucleotides matching TRBD1. Germline V gives CDR1 SGHVS, CDR2 FQNEAQ. The CDR3 sequence is 13 residues long. V shed 5 bases, J shed 6 bases, and the junction held 4 bases outside the gene matches. Here the CDR3 DNA reads TGTGCCAGCAGCCAGGGGGGGGAAAACACCATATATTTT. Its translation: CASSQGGENTIYF.

This clonotype was detected ten times or more. The rearrangement uses TRBV27 and TRBJ2-3; TRBD2 agrees at 7 bases. The ends lost 5 bases at V and 5 bases at J; junction bases unmatched: 16. The CDR3 sequence is 17 residues long. Germline V gene lookup returns CDR1 MNHEY and CDR2 SMNVEV (reference sequence). Here the CDR3 DNA reads TGTGCCAGCAGTCCCACCCCGACTAGCCCCGCTATAGATACGCAGTATTTT. It is translated as CASSPTPTSPAIDTQYF.

This clonotype was recorded many times. The rearrangement uses TRBV5-6 and TRBJ2-3; D not certain. This CDR3 is 13 amino acids long. Germline V gene lookup returns CDR1 SGHDT and CDR2 YYEEEE. V dropped 4 bases and J dropped 2 bases, with 8 bases sitting between them. The CDR3 DNA follows: TGTGCCAGCAGCGCATACAACACAGATACGCAGTATTTT. It specifies CASSAYNTDTQYF. Full variable domain (remainder filled in from reference TRBV5-6 and TRBJ2-3): DAGVTQSPTHLIKTRGQQVTLRCSPKSGHDTVSWYQQALGQGPQFIFQYYEEEERQRGNFPDRFSGHQFPNYSSELNVNALLLGDSALYLCASSAYNTDTQYFGPGTRLTVL.

Ten or more counts support this clonotype. The chain employs TRBV29-1 and TRBJ1-1; TRBD1 matches at 7 bases. Germline V CDR1 and CDR2: SQVTM, ANQGSEA. V dropped 6 bases and J dropped 1; count of bases not matched to a gene: 14. There are 16 residues in the CDR3. The CDR3 spells CSVLGQGVSANTEAFF. The DNA of the CDR3 is TGCAGCGTCCTTGGGCAGGGGGTCTCGGCGAACACTGAAGCTTTCTTT.

This clonotype appeared a few times. The chain has TRBV6-6 and TRBJ1-3, with D possibly being TRBD1 (6 bases). Trimming removed 2 bases at V and 4 bases at J, with 15 bases between. Germline V gene lookup returns CDR1 MNHNY and CDR2 SVGAGI (reference sequence). The CDR3 is 16 residues long. CDR3 loop: CASSYESPGAGNTIYF. The CDR3 nucleotides read TGTGCCAGCAGTTACGAGTCCCCAGGGGCCGGAAACACCATATATTTT.

This clonotype was counted ten times or more. The chain joins TRBV3-1 to TRBJ2-1; D possibly corresponds to TRBD2 (6 bases). The ends were cut back, 4 bases at V and 6 bases at J, with 16 bases in the middle. This CDR3 has 15 residues. Germline assignment: CDR1 LGHDT and CDR2 YNNKEL (reference sequence). CDR3 protein: CASSRGGGLSNEQFF. CDR3 nucleotide sequence: TGTGCCAGCAGCCGTGGGGGAGGTCTGTCCAATGAGCAGTTCTTC.